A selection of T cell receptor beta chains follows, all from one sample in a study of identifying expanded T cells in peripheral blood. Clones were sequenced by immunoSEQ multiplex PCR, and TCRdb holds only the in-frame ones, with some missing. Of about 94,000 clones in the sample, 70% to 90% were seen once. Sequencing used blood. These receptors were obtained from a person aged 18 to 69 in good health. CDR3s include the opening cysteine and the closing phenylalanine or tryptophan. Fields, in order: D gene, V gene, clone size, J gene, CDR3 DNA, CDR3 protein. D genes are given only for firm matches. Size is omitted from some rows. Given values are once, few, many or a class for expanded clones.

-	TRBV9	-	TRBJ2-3	TGTGCCAGCACCAGAGGGGGGGTAAGCACAGATACGCAGTATTTT	CASTRGGVSTDTQYF
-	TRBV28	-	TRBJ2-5	TGTGCCGCGGATTCAGGGGCTAGTGGGAAGACCCAGTACTTC	CAADSGASGKTQYF
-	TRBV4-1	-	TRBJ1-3	TGCGCCAGCAGCCAAGATGCCCTTGGTAGGACAGTGGCTCGCCGCTCTGGAAACACCATATATTTT	CASSQDALGRTVARRSGNTIYF
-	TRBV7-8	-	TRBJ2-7	TGTGCCAGCAGCGTCTACTCTAGGGACTCCTACGAGCAGTACTTC	CASSVYSRDSYEQYF
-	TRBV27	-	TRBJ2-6	TGTGCCAGCAGTTGGGATGACAGAAGGGAGACCTCTGGGGCCAACGTCCTGACTTTC	CASSWDDRRETSGANVLTF
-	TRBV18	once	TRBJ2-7	TGTGCCAGCTCACCGGCGGCGGCTTCCTACGAGCAGTACTTC	CASSPAAASYEQYF
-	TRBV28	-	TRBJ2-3	TGTGCCAGCAGTTCCCCCCCGGGACAAAATACGCAGTATTTT	CASSSPPGQNTQYF
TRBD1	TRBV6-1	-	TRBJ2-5	TGTGCCAGCAGTGAAAAAGGGACAGGGAAAGAGACCCAGTACTTC	CASSEKGTGKETQYF
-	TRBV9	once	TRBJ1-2	TGTGCCAGCAGCGTAGATTTGGGGGCCGGTGGCTATGGCTACACCTTC	CASSVDLGAGGYGYTF
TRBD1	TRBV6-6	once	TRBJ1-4	TGTGCCAGCAGTTCCTCAGGGGGCATAGCTAATGAAAAACTGTTTTTT	CASSSSGGIANEKLFF
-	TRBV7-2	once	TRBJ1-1	TGTGCCAGCAGCTTATTCTCGTGGGCGGGGGGGAACACTGAAGCTTTCTTT	CASSLFSWAGGNTEAFF
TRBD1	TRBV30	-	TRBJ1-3	TGTGCCTGGATCCCCAGGGGGGGTACAGGAAACACCATATATTTT	CAWIPRGGTGNTIYF
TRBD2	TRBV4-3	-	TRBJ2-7	TGCGCCAGCAGCCAAGATGGGGGAGCGGGGGTCTCCTACGAGCAGTACTTC	CASSQDGGAGVSYEQYF
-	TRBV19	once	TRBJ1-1	TGTGCCAGTAGTAGCAGTCTGAACACTGAAGCTTTCTTT	CASSSSLNTEAFF
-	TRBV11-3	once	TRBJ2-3	TGTGCCAGCAGCTCCGAGGGACGACCAAGCACAGATACGCAGTATTTT	CASSSEGRPSTDTQYF
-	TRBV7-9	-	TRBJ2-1	TGTGCCAGCAGCTTGAGCGGAAGCTCCTACAATGAGCAGTTCTTC	CASSLSGSSYNEQFF
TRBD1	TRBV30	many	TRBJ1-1	TGTGCCTGGAGTACCGACAGGGCCAACACTGAAGCTTTCTTT	CAWSTDRANTEAFF
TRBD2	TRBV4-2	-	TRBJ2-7	TGTGCCAGCAGCCAACTACTAGCGGGTGACGAGCAGTACTTC	CASSQLLAGDEQYF
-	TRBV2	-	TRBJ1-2	TGTGCCGAAGCCCGAGGTCCGACCTATGGCTACACCTTC	CAEARGPTYGYTF
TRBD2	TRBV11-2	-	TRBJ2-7	TGTGCCAGCAGCCCCAGAGTGCTAGCGGGGCGCTCCTACGAGCAGTACTTC	CASSPRVLAGRSYEQYF
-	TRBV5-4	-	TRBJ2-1	TGTGCCAGCAGCTTGCTCGATGCGGGGGCAAATGAGCAGTTCTTC	CASSLLDAGANEQFF
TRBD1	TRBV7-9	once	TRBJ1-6	TGTGCCAGCAGGGACGACAGGGGTGTGACACCCCTCCACTTT	CASRDDRGVTPLHF
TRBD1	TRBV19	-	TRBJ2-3	TGTGCCAGTAGTAATGGACAGGGGGTGGTGGATACGCAGTATTTT	CASSNGQGVVDTQYF
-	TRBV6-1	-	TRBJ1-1	TGTGCCAGCATCAGGGAGTCGATGAACACTGAAGCTTTCTTT	CASIRESMNTEAFF
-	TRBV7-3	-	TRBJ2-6	TGTGCCAGCAGCTTCGCTACAGGTTCATCTGGGGCCAACGTCCTGACTTTC	CASSFATGSSGANVLTF
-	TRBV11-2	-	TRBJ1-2	TGTGCCAGTTCGGCAGGAGACTATGGCTACACCTTC	CASSAGDYGYTF
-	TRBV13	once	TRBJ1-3	TGTGCCAGCAGCCCCCGTTTTGGGTCTGGAAACACCATATATTTT	CASSPRFGSGNTIYF
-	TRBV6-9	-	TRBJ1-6	TGTGCCAGCAGTTTCTCTTCACCCCTCCACTTT	CASSFSSPLHF
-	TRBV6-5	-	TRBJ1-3	TGTGCCAGCAGTTACGATCACGGGTCTGGAAACACCATATATTTT	CASSYDHGSGNTIYF
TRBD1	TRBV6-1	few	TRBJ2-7	TGTGCCAGCAGTGAACGGCTAGGGGGCAGCGACGAGCAGTACTTC	CASSERLGGSDEQYF
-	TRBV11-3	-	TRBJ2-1	TGTGCCAGCAGCGGAACAAGAGGGGGGAATGAGCAGTTCTTC	CASSGTRGGNEQFF
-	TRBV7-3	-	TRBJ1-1	TGTGCCAGCAGCACGACAGGCGCGGTGGGCGAAGCTTTCTTT	CASSTTGAVGEAFF
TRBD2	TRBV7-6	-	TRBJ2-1	TGTGCCAGCAGCCAAACTAGCGGCGGGAGGTATGAGCAGTTCTTC	CASSQTSGGRYEQFF
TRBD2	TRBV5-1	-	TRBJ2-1	TGCGCCAGCAGCAGAGGACTAGCGGGGGGCCAATCCTACAATGAGCAGTTCTTC	CASSRGLAGGQSYNEQFF
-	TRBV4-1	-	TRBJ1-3	TGCGCCAGCAGCCAATTGAGCTTGAACTCTGGAAACACCATATATTTT	CASSQLSLNSGNTIYF
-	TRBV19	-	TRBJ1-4	TGTGCCAGTAGTATAGATCGGGCTGCTAGTGAAAAACTGTTTTTT	CASSIDRAASEKLFF
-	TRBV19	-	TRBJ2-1	TGTGCCAGTAGTAAAACAATGGATGAGCAGTTCTTC	CASSKTMDEQFF
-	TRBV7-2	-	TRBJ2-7	TGTGCCAGCAGCTTTTACCTCTCTTACGAGCAGTACTTC	CASSFYLSYEQYF
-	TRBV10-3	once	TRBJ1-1	TGTGCCATCAGTCCCATCTTGAACACTGAAGCTTTCTTT	CAISPILNTEAFF
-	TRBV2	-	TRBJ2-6	TGTGCCAGCAGCCCCCCTCGGGGGTCTGGGGCCAACGTCCTGACTTTC	CASSPPRGSGANVLTF
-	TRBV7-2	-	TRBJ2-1	TGTGCCAGCAGGGCCAGGGGCTCCTACAATGAGCAGTTCTTC	CASRARGSYNEQFF
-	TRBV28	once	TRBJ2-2	TGTGCCAGCAGCCGCCGGAACACCGGGGAGCTGTTTTTT	CASSRRNTGELFF
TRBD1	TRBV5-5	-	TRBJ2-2	TGTGCCAGCAGAACTGGGACAGGGAACACCGGGGAGCTGTTTTTT	CASRTGTGNTGELFF
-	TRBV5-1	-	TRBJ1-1	TGCGCCAGCAGTCACAGACTGGGTGGGGCGAACACTGAAGCTTTCTTT	CASSHRLGGANTEAFF